The source of this T cell receptor (beta chain) is a study of OX40 agonist ivuxolimab in advanced cancers. The study, taken as a whole, reports: In CD8+ T cells, expanded clones were on average more numerous than in CD4+.

As for this clone: Its matching antigen is unknown.

Method: immunoSEQ multiplex PCR; TCRdb's copy keeps in-frame clones and lacks some. The table shows some 18,000 clones, with around four fifths occurring only once. This CDR3 comprises 15 residues. The V end was cut by 1 base, the J end by 4 bases, with 14 bases between. The germline V gene has CDR1 SEHNR and CDR2 FQNEAQ (reference sequence). V gene TRBV7-9 combines with J gene TRBJ2-7; maybe TRBD2 (5 bases). The specimen was CD4+ or CD8+ T cells sorted from blood, collected in a trial of the OX40 agonist ivuxolimab. This clonotype originated in an adult with an advanced solid tumor such as melanoma, head and neck, liver or kidney cancer. DNA of the CDR3: TGTGCCAGCAGCTTAGGGGCTAGCCTTCGTTACGAGCAGTACTTC. It encodes CASSLGASLRYEQYF.